The clone carrying this T cell receptor (beta chain) was seen a handful of times. Antigen unknown. The protocol was immunoSEQ multiplex PCR, while the TCRdb copy is restricted to in-frame clones and leaves out a portion. Among about 52,000 clones, about four fifths were seen once, and the ten largest hold less than 7.5%. The data belong to a study of vaccination effects on CD4 cells after COVID-19. Under the ViraFEST assay, PBMC were stimulated with viral peptide pools so that antigen-specific CD4+ T cells expanded. Sequencing was performed afterwards. Subsequent to a culture period of less than twelve days, CD4+ T cells were isolated. Absence of prior SARS-CoV-2 infection characterized the vaccine recipients, who showed negative nucleocapsid antibodies. Germline CDR1 is LNHDA and CDR2 is SQIVND (reference sequence). The CDR3 is 14 residues long. The junction had 6 bases not matched to a gene; V was cut back by 7 bases and J by 1 base.

This TCR came from a human donor who received a COVID-19 vaccine. The chain combines TRBV19 with TRBJ1-2; 7 bases agree with TRBD1. The material was CD4+ T cells from PBMCs cultured with HCoV-OC43 spike peptides, obtained before COVID-19 vaccination. The subset denotes: HCoV-OC43 spike overlapping peptide pool stimulation. The CDR3 loop is CASTPDRFNYGYTF. The CDR3 nucleotides read TGTGCCAGTACCCCGGACAGGTTTAACTATGGCTACACCTTC.